This TCR beta chain was found in a study of T cell repertoires in aging, cancer and after chemotherapy. In the study overall: Repeat sampling of healthy donors over several months to years showed clear clonal overlap.

The template was genomic DNA from peripheral blood, not RNA. Multiplex touch-down PCR with TRB-A/B primers amplified rearranged V-D-J TRB sequences. In TCRdb, the multiplex PCR reads were re-called with MiXCR into one record per CDR3 protein. The table lists 8,500 to 10,000 distinct CDR3 sequences, under 65% of them singletons. Only a few counts were recorded for this clonotype. Trimming cost V 7 bases and J 8 bases, with 12 bases left between them. The V gene's germline CDR1 is SQVTM and CDR2 ANQGSEA. The CDR3 is 11 amino acids. The rearrangement joins TRBV29-1 to TRBJ2-4; tentative D call: TRBD2 (5 bases). This clonotype originated in a human donor in good health. Sequencing used blood. The CDR3 spells CSAEQRDIQYF. The CDR3 DNA is TGCAGCGCAGAACAGAGGGACATTCAGTACTTC. The whole variable domain, remainder taken from reference TRBV29-1 and TRBJ2-4, is SAVISQKPSRDICQRGTSLTIQCQVDSQVTMMFWYRQQPGQSLTLIATANQGSEATYESGFVIDKFPISRPNLTFSTLTVSNMSPEDSSIYLCSAEQRDIQYFGAGTRLSVL.